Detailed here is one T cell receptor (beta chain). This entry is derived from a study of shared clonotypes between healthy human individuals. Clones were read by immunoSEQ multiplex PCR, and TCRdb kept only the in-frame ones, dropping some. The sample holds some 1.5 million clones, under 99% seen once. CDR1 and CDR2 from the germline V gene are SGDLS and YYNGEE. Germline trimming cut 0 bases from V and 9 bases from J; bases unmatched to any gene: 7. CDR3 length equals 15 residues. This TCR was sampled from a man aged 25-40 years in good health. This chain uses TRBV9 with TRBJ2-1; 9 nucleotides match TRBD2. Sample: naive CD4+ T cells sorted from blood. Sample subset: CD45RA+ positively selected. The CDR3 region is CASSVGSGRITEQFF. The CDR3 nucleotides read TGTGCCAGCAGCGTAGGTAGCGGGAGAATCACTGAGCAGTTCTTC.